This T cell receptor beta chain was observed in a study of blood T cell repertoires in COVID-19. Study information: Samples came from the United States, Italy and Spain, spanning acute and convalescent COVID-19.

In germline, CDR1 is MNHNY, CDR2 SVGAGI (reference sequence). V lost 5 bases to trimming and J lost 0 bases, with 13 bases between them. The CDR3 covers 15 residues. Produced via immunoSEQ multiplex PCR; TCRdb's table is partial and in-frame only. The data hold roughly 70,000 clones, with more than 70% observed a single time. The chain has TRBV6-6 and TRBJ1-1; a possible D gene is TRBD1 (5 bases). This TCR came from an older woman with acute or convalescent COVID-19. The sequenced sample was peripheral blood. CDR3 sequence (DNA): TGTGCCAGCAGTGACCACATGACAGTGAACACTGAAGCTTTCTTT. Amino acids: CASSDHMTVNTEAFF.